The present entry profiles one T cell receptor (beta chain) with its context. No antigen is known for it. Base qualities were left out, and no much larger clone turns up one base away. This sample is part of a study of cytomegalovirus exposure and HLA in healthy donors (dated by TCRdb to about 2017). Study-level background: An earlier analysis of approximately 590 of the donors reported roughly 270 Gb of sequence data and about 100 million unique TCR beta sequences from 150 million to 200 million T cells. Roughly 300 gigabases of sequencing data and approximately 93 million unique TCR sequences were included in an early release covering about 600 HLA-typed donors. Among the approximately 430 genotyped donors, approximately 82% belonged to the genetic ancestry cluster associated with self-reported Caucasian donors. The aim of the study was to test whether cataloging public T cell receptors could identify signatures of past pathogen exposure. The study used immunosequencing to profile the T cell repertoires of 666 subjects and linked those repertoires to cytomegalovirus serostatus. Along with the roughly 670-subject first cohort, a separate validation cohort of over 90 different subjects was used. High-throughput TCR immunosequencing, statistical association of individual TCRs with disease status, and machine learning were combined to predict cytomegalovirus infection status. To study patterns of TCR occurrence, a later analysis re-analyzed previously published TCR beta repertoires from around 670 donors and added high-resolution HLA genotyping. Rather than using new phenotypic data, the later analysis identified candidate immune exposures from TCR beta sequences and from how often those sequences occurred across donors. An earlier analysis of roughly 580 of the donors used high-throughput TCR beta sequencing to judge whether each TCR beta V gene segment behaved as functional or pseudogenic. Donor age, sex, ethnicity and CMV serostatus were compiled together with the repertoire data. A later genetic analysis used genome-wide SNP genotypes for 398 of the 666 donors, treating that subset as a discovery cohort. Every repertoire in the discovery cohort had been generated on one and the same sequencing platform. HLA typing included class I and class II loci at four-digit resolution. Typing coverage differed by locus: A, B, C, DRB1 and DQB1 were typed in roughly 620-640 donors, DQA1 in roughly 510, DPA1 in around 580, and DPB1 in 400 to 480. Five DR-DQ haplotypes were handled as single units for association and clustering, since linkage in the cohort was strong. Among almost 400 genotyped donors of the cohort, an average of 235,054 unique TCR beta nucleotide sequences were sequenced per donor, roughly 18% of them non-productive.

The cohort consisted of approximately 690 healthy bone marrow donors. Cohort members were all nominally healthy when sampled, although unrecorded immune exposures were likely present. The donor was CMV seropositive and was included in the group of almost 300 seropositive cohort members. Each donor provided a peripheral blood sample, and peripheral blood mononuclear cells were used for TCR beta sequencing. The Qiagen DNeasy Blood Extraction Kit was used to extract genomic DNA from the blood cell samples. The germline V gene (reference sequence) sets CDR1 to GTSNPN and CDR2 to SVGIG. The CDR3 holds 13 amino acids from the cysteine to the phenylalanine. Kept here is only the CDR3 DNA, which spans 39 bases and is read in frame from base 1. At the junction V is shortened by 2 bases and J by 6 bases; bases outside the gene matches: 5. The library relied on the immunoSEQ multiplex PCR assay. The multiplex PCR relied on a mix of 60 forward primers for TCR Vbeta segments and 13 reverse primers for TCR Jbeta segments. A multiplex PCR assay on genomic DNA amplified the CDR3 region of rearranged TCR beta genes. Amplified TCR beta libraries were sequenced as 87-base-pair reads on the Illumina HiSeq System. Processing in the source paper ran as follows. Across the 500 to 750 repertoires, a later analysis counted some 81 million unique TCR beta chains, approximately 10 million of which were shared by at least two donors. A nearest-neighbor algorithm error-corrected the raw reads and collapsed the reads into unique sequences, merging closely related sequences to remove PCR and sequencing errors. CDR3 sequences were aligned to IMGT reference sequences to assign V, D and J gene segments. For a sequence to be retained, a match of at least six nucleotides to both a V gene segment and a J gene segment was required. Rearrangements were classified as productive when the CDR3 lacked stop codons and remained in frame with V and J, and all other rearrangements were classified as non-productive. Following IMGT convention, CDR3 was defined as the stretch from the second conserved V-encoded cysteine up to the conserved J-encoded phenylalanine. The earlier analysis of about 610 of the donors excluded any sequence lacking an unambiguous match to a single V gene segment. An earlier analysis of a few hundred of the donors called V segments functional above 56.7% productive rearrangements and segregating when the between-donor standard deviation exceeded 5%. A statistical classification framework was built to diagnose cytomegalovirus status from the catalog of TCR beta chain sequences. In a later analysis, TCR nucleotide sequences were compared against IMGT/GENE-DB human TR gene sequences so that V and J genes could be assigned. In a later analysis, CDR3 sequences and most-parsimonious VDJ recombination scenarios were assigned using the TCRdist pipeline. In a later analysis, every TCR beta chain was defined by the combination of its CDR3 amino acid sequence and its V-gene family, and reads without a unique V-gene family were dropped. As a way to deal with suspected cross-contamination and a sequencing artifact, a later analysis dropped 640 or so nucleotide sequences that were highly shared and had low generation probability. For each public chain, a later analysis derived a clonal expansion index from normalized ranks of inferred template counts within each repertoire. In a later analysis, generation probabilities were computed using a VDJ recombination model fitted to out-of-frame rearrangements, and the results were checked against IGoR. In a later analysis, TCR-TCR, TCR-HLA and TCR-CMV co-occurrence was scored with hypergeometric tests, and a repertoire-size bias correction was applied to TCR pairs. In a later analysis, false discovery rates were estimated by permuting HLA or CMV assignments 20 times. In a later analysis, co-occurring TCRs were grouped using DBSCAN, with TCRdist sequence similarity added in when clustering inside HLA-allele-positive subsets. Repertoires with fewer than 30,000 or more than 120,000 public chains, plus five repertoires with anomalous nucleotide sharing, were excluded from co-occurrence clustering. The table was pulled from immuneACCESS by TCRdb, which kept in-frame rearrangements only. Such tables lose some clones; where checked, under half of the loss comes from unresolved V genes, and the rest has no known cause. The D gene and trimming were derived from the DNA, and the V and J assignments and clone size from that table. This sample has some 170,000 clones in its table, and about four fifths of those were observed once. Jointly, the top ten make up around 4.7% of the sample.

The paper as a whole reports these results and caveats: In the study, 150 to 200 TCR beta chains were listed as associated with cytomegalovirus. The classifier was reported to diagnose cytomegalovirus status with high specificity and sensitivity in both the original and validation cohorts. While some public TCRs were present in many individuals, most TCR sequences turned up only very rarely across donors. A few of the identified cytomegalovirus-associated TCR beta chains were confirmed in vitro to be specific for cytomegalovirus antigens. In a later analysis, most CMV-associated TCR beta chains were found to appear HLA-restricted, with HLA associations seemingly driven largely by CMV exposure. At a false discovery rate of 0.05, a later analysis linked around 17,000 TCR beta sequences to specific HLA alleles. According to a later analysis, TCR association rates differed among HLA loci, with DRB1 alleles showing the most associated TCRs and HLA-C alleles showing the fewest. CMV serostatus was the only immune exposure information available for the cohort. Presence/absence analyses assumed roughly uniform sequencing depth across donors, an assumption that may not hold. A further reported finding was that TCR beta sequences accurately predicted the HLA-A and HLA-B alleles for most subjects in the first cohort. A later analysis reported that several top co-occurrence clusters appeared linked to parvovirus B19, influenza, CMV and Epstein-Barr virus. An earlier analysis of around 540 of the donors showed that most TCR beta V segments appeared in productive rearrangements either about 87% or about 30% of the time, which broadly matched IMGT annotations. According to the authors, the approach could potentially be generalized to other disease states and immunological phenotypes. Because some donors lacked HLA typing at each locus, the association tests relied only on the typed subset. In a later analysis, HLA-associated TCR beta chains showed more clonal expansion and lower generation probabilities than non-associated chains that were equally common. Assigning TCR associations to individual alleles was difficult when HLA alleles, especially DR and DQ, strongly co-occurred. A later genetic analysis reported fewer N-insertions in productive TCRs among donors in an Asian-associated ancestry cluster than the roughly 620-donor mean. Correlated functional status among segregating V segments might reflect linkage disequilibrium, but an unknown experimental factor could not be ruled out. Because the 87-base-pair reads could not distinguish some IMGT-functional V segments, including TRBV6-2 and TRBV6-3, those segments were excluded. Because counts were too low, roughly 17 rarely observed V segments, including chromosome 9 orphons, were left out of the earlier analysis of approximately 500 of the donors. An association between a missense DCLRE1C variant and V-gene and J-gene trimming of TCR beta chains was found in a later genetic analysis and replicated in an independent cohort. The sequencing pipeline was judged likely to have produced a cluster of highly shared sequence variants as a technical artifact. The cohort was sequenced for TCR beta chains only, and without alpha or paired-chain data the features that could be detected were limited.

The sample comprised PBMCs. The sequence joins TRBV30 to TRBJ1-2; 8 nucleotides in the junction match TRBD1. The TCR sequence derives from a woman between 18 and 29 years old in good health and CMV-seropositive. CDR3 loop: CAWSPDRAHGYTF. The sequenced DNA is TGTGCCTGGAGTCCGGACAGGGCTCATGGCTACACCTTC.